A selection of T cell receptor beta chains follows, all from one sample in a study of blood T cell repertoires in COVID-19. Sequencing used immunoSEQ multiplex PCR; TCRdb keeps in-frame clones, though not all of them. The table shows about 180,000 clones, with roughly 80% occurring only once. Material for sequencing was peripheral blood. The source of these receptors is a human donor in a cohort sampled during active COVID-19. Both conserved end residues are part of each CDR3. The D gene is left open where the match is weak. Not every row has a clone size; where given, it reads once, few, many or a size class.

v_call	clone_size	d_call	j_call	cdr3_aa	cdr3_nt
TRBV7-3	.	.	TRBJ2-3	CASSSPLGQITDTQYF	TGTGCCAGCAGCTCGCCTCTAGGACAGATAACAGATACGCAGTATTTT
TRBV6-5	.	.	TRBJ2-3	CASSSTADTQYF	TGTGCCAGCAGTTCGACAGCAGATACGCAGTATTTT
TRBV9	.	TRBD2	TRBJ2-1	CASSSSGGAYEQFF	TGTGCCAGCAGCTCTAGCGGGGGGGCCTATGAGCAGTTCTTC
TRBV28	.	.	TRBJ1-1	CASSMAGTEAFF	TGTGCCAGCAGCATGGCTGGCACTGAAGCTTTCTTT
TRBV9	.	.	TRBJ1-2	CASSVDQGGYGYTF	TGTGCCAGCAGCGTAGATCAAGGGGGATATGGCTACACCTTC
TRBV6-6	.	.	TRBJ2-7	CASSYSRQSYEQYF	TGTGCCAGCAGTTACTCTCGACAGTCCTACGAGCAGTACTTC
TRBV7-3	.	TRBD1	TRBJ2-1	CASSPLRTGGYNEQFF	TGTGCCAGCAGCCCCCTAAGGACAGGGGGATACAATGAGCAGTTCTTC
TRBV11-2	.	TRBD1	TRBJ2-7	CASSFAGGPYEQYF	TGTGCCAGCAGCTTCGCAGGGGGACCCTACGAGCAGTACTTC
TRBV6-5	.	TRBD1	TRBJ2-1	CASSLDRGRSNEQFF	TGTGCCAGCAGCCTGGACAGGGGTAGGTCCAATGAGCAGTTCTTC
TRBV5-4	once	.	TRBJ1-2	CASSFGREKVASNYGYTF	TGTGCCAGCAGCTTCGGGCGGGAAAAAGTTGCCTCTAACTATGGCTACACCTTC
TRBV10-1	.	TRBD2	TRBJ2-3	CASSESSGTGLAGGPGDTQYF	TGCGCCAGCAGTGAGTCGTCGGGAACGGGACTAGCGGGGGGGCCTGGAGATACGCAGTATTTT
TRBV2	.	.	TRBJ1-2	CASSLYNYGYTF	TGTGCCAGCAGCCTATATAATTATGGCTACACCTTC
TRBV3-1/TRBV3-2	.	.	TRBJ1-3	CASSQVLALTGNTIYF	TGTGCCAGCAGCCAAGTCTTGGCATTAACGGGAAACACCATATATTTT
TRBV7-2	few	TRBD1	TRBJ1-5	CASSDRGQNQPQHF	TGTGCCAGCAGCGACAGGGGGCAAAATCAGCCCCAGCATTTT
TRBV27	.	TRBD1	TRBJ1-6	CASSSRQGLRSSYNSPLHF	TGTGCCAGCAGTTCGAGACAGGGCTTGAGGAGCTCCTATAATTCACCCCTCCACTTT
TRBV10-3	.	TRBD1	TRBJ1-2	CAIKGQGTTNYGYTF	TGTGCCATCAAGGGACAGGGCACAACTAACTATGGCTACACCTTC
TRBV4-1	.	.	TRBJ2-7	CASSRATGSLTYEQYF	TGCGCCAGCAGCCGCGCGACAGGCAGTTTAACCTACGAGCAGTACTTC
TRBV3-1/TRBV3-2	once	TRBD2	TRBJ2-1	CASSPGLARVDYRSSYNEQFF	TGTGCCAGCAGCCCGGGACTAGCACGGGTAGACTACAGGAGCTCCTACAATGAGCAGTTCTTC
TRBV5-6	once	.	TRBJ2-1	CASSLLGGAYNEQFF	TGTGCCAGCAGCTTGTTGGGGGGTGCCTACAATGAGCAGTTCTTC
TRBV7-2	.	TRBD2	TRBJ2-7	CASSLIPIAGVHEQYF	TGTGCCAGCAGCTTAATCCCCATAGCGGGAGTCCACGAGCAGTACTTC
TRBV10-3	.	.	TRBJ1-3	CATRDSGNTIYF	TGTGCCACCCGGGACTCTGGAAACACCATATATTTT
TRBV30	once	.	TRBJ1-5	CAWSISGGSQIPQHF	TGTGCCTGGAGTATTTCGGGGGGGTCCCAGATTCCCCAGCATTTT
TRBV3-1/TRBV3-2	.	TRBD1	TRBJ2-7	CASSQDLTGAGEQYF	TGTGCCAGCAGCCAGGACCTGACAGGGGCGGGCGAGCAGTACTTC
TRBV11-2	.	.	TRBJ1-4	CASRTTGIRTNEKLFF	TGTGCCAGCAGGACTACAGGGATACGGACTAATGAAAAACTGTTTTTT
TRBV6-5	.	.	TRBJ1-3	CASSYSSSGNTIYF	TGTGCCAGCAGTTACTCCAGTTCTGGAAACACCATATATTTT
TRBV3-1/TRBV3-2	.	.	TRBJ2-5	CASSPTVYPETQYF	TGTGCCAGCAGCCCCACAGTTTATCCAGAGACCCAGTACTTC
TRBV9	.	TRBD1	TRBJ2-1	CASSVSNRGNEQFF	TGTGCCAGCAGCGTAAGTAACAGGGGCAATGAGCAGTTCTTC